This TCR beta chain stems from a study of T cells in Graves' hyperthyroidism and ophthalmopathy (dated by TCRdb to between 2018 and 2021). For the wider study: Peripheral blood samples were taken at the time of initial diagnosis, prior to any treatment. To identify TCR V-J signatures that set the groups apart, the researchers used a discovery cohort of more than 95 patients, made up of under 45 with Graves' ophthalmopathy and around 58 with stable Graves' hyperthyroidism. According to the paper, TCR Vbeta CDR3 sequencing was carried out on over 130 peripheral blood samples, which came from 40 to 45 ophthalmopathy, around 75 hyperthyroidism and approximately 17 progressor patients. After blood sampling, hyperthyroidism patients were treated with methimazole at a starting dose of 30 mg daily, and ophthalmopathy patients were treated with high-dose intravenous methylprednisolone. An independent validation cohort of under 20 hyperthyroidism patients and approximately 16 patients who later progressed to ophthalmopathy tested prospective prediction of ophthalmopathy. The roughly 91 discovery patients were randomly split 7:3 into training and test sets. Thyroid tissue and blood T-cell repertoires from over 5 Graves' hyperthyroidism patients were also compared in the study. The research as a whole found: Most expanded thyroid clonotypes (frequency above 0.001) were also detected in blood, suggesting blood repertoires may reflect thyroid immune responses. Sample size was not statistically predetermined, and investigators were not blinded to group allocation. A 13 V-J signature model separated ophthalmopathy from stable hyperthyroidism, with 87.88% sensitivity and 81% to 83% specificity in cross-validation and 80%/75% in testing. In validation, the model predicted progression to ophthalmopathy with over 60% sensitivity and roughly 75% specificity, a median of 6.5 months before onset.

Clipping removes 0 bases from V and 4 bases from J, with 4 as the unmatched junction base count. The CDR3 numbers 15 residues from cysteine through phenylalanine. This entry keeps only the CDR3 DNA: 45 bases, framed from base 1. CDR1 and CDR2, looked up from the germline V gene, are SGDLS and YYNGEE. The sample holds many counts of this clonotype. This receptor's antigen is unknown. It has no much larger one-base neighbor in the sample; base qualities were not kept. A patient counted as having stable Graves' hyperthyroidism if no progression to ophthalmopathy occurred over 18 months of follow-up. Hyperthyroidism patients were newly diagnosed, with disease duration under 2 months, and aged 18 to 65 years. Any patient with an uncontrolled infection, another autoimmune disease, pregnancy or lactation was excluded. Diagnoses relied on clinical symptoms, serum thyroxine and TRAb, thyroid ultrasound and orbital computed tomography. PBMCs were separated from approximately 10 ml of fresh peripheral blood using Ficoll-Paque density gradient centrifugation. Total RNA was extracted with Trizol reagent, and quality was checked on an Agilent 2100 Bioanalyzer.

The TCR beta CDR3 regions were amplified from the RNA transcripts. The TCR CDR3 was subjected to a first round of RT-PCR using the HTBI primer set and the Qiagen OneStep RT-PCR kit. The libraries were constructed in a second round of multiplex PCR and then size-selected and purified. Sequencing of the libraries was done on an Illumina HiSeq2000 using paired-end 100 bp reads. Per the source publication's procedure: Raw data were processed with SOAPnuke, discarding reads with adapters, uncalled bases, mean Phred below 15, or no exact constant-primer or identifier match. High-quality paired reads were merged with COPE v1.2.5, and unique nucleotide sequences were defined as clonotypes. Clonotypes were aligned to IMGT TRBV, TRBD and TRBJ reference segments using MiTCR v1.1. Analysis was restricted to V-J combinations with a frequency above 0.0001, which covered 99% to 99.2% of repertoires. The TCS score was defined as the ratio of F50 (clonal expansion) to E x V (chaos), calculated using BLOSUM62-based TCRdist between CDR3 peptides within each V-J. Welch's t-statistics and random forest reduced fewer than 600 V-J features to around 14, which were used in a naive Bayes classifier (R e1071). In-frame beta chains were kept once TCRdb had trimmed the public reads at Q25 with fastp and called clones with MiXCR. Duplicate CDR3 protein sequences are folded into a single record with the most common DNA and genes. TCRdb's processing, not the study's, gives the V and J calls here. The sample has under 700,000 distinct CDR3 sequences on record, over 15% of them singletons. The ten largest clones represent 15% to 20% of the sample.

This receptor was identified in a woman under 30 with Graves' hyperthyroidism. The sequenced material came from blood. Recombination linked TRBV9 to TRBJ1-1, with 9 bases aligning to TRBD1. The nucleotide sequence reads as follows: TGTGCCAGCAGCGTAGGAAGACAGGGGGGCACTGAAGCTTTCTTT. It encodes CASSVGRQGGTEAFF.